Sequencing of this T cell receptor (beta chain) was carried out in a study of cytomegalovirus exposure and HLA in healthy donors. Findings of the study overall: TCR beta chains associated with HLA were, in a later analysis, more clonally expanded than equally common others.

As to this clone: Its antigen is not identified.

Amplification used 60 Vbeta primers and 13 Jbeta primers. The table came from immunoSEQ multiplex PCR; TCRdb's copy has only in-frame clones and leaves some out. The table shows about 60,000 clones, with just under 80% occurring only once. The receptor comes from a woman aged 25 to 39 in good health and CMV-seronegative. Sequencing was done on a sample of PBMCs.

The CDR3 protein is CACPPSGVPTDTQYF. The CDR3 region has the DNA TGTGCCTGCCCCCCGTCAGGGGTCCCCACAGATACGCAGTATTTT. This chain connects TRBV30 to TRBJ2-3; D possibly corresponds to TRBD1 (6 bases). Germline CDR1 is GTSNPN and CDR2 is SVGIG (reference sequence). With 6 bases removed from V and 2 bases from J, the gap between germline ends came to 18 bases. This CDR3 has 15 residues.